What follows are 5 T cell receptor beta chains derived from one specimen sequenced in a study of cytomegalovirus exposure and HLA in healthy donors. PCR amplification relied on 60 Vbeta primers (plus 13 Jbeta primers). Data came from immunoSEQ multiplex PCR; TCRdb stores just in-frame clones and leaves some out. The repertoire table contains 100,000 to 150,000 clones. The sequencing sample was made of PBMCs. These receptors all stem from a man aged 18 to 30 in good health and CMV-seronegative.

The chain uses TRBV6-1 and TRBJ1-1, with a possible D match to TRBD1 (6 bases). Looked up from germline, CDR1 is MNHNS and CDR2 is SASEGT. The CDR3 extends over 11 amino acids. Trimming removed 10 bases at V and 1 base at J, with 7 bases between. CDR3 loop: CAIGGNTEAFF. The CDR3 DNA sequence: TGTGCCATAGGGGGGAACACTGAAGCTTTCTTT.

The chain joins TRBV18 to TRBJ2-7, with a possible D match to TRBD1 (6 bases). Trimming removed 6 bases from V and 4 bases from J, with 13 bases in between. Germline-derived CDR1 and CDR2 are KGHSH and LQKENI. This CDR3 comprises 13 residues. CDR3 bases: TGTGCCAGCTCCGACAGGATGGAGTACGAGCAGTACTTC. This encodes CASSDRMEYEQYF.

The chain carries TRBV7-3 and TRBJ2-5, with TRBD2 identical over 9 bases. The end of the DNA is better explained by TRBJ2-7, so the J call may be wrong. CDR1 and CDR2 (germline): SGHTA, FQGTGA. The CDR3 length is 18 residues. The CDR3 sequence: CASSLTSPSGMVRHEQYF. The CDR3, as DNA: TGTGCCAGCAGCTTAACGTCTCCTAGCGGGATGGTACGACACGAGCAGTACTTC.

The chain is built from TRBV5-1 and TRBJ1-1, with no clear D. The V and J ends lost 2 bases and 2 bases respectively, with 10 bases between them. This CDR3 has 14 residues. Germline V lookup: CDR1 SGHRS, CDR2 YFSETQ. In DNA form, the CDR3 reads TGCGCCAGCAGCTTACTAGACACAAACACTGAAGCTTTCTTT. It is translated as CASSLLDTNTEAFF.

V and J are TRBV7-3 and TRBJ1-2; 12 nucleotides match TRBD1. The CDR3 is 14 residues long. CDR1 and CDR2 from the germline V gene are SGHTA and FQGTGA. The V and J ends lost 5 bases and 8 bases, in that order; junction bases with no gene match: 6. The CDR3 protein is CASSPGTGGYGYTF. CDR3 coding DNA: TGTGCCAGCAGCCCCGGGACAGGGGGCTACGGCTACACCTTC.